This T cell receptor beta chain was profiled in a study of T cell clones after liver transplantation. This clone was detected only once. Per the germline V gene, CDR1 is SGHNT and CDR2 is YYREEE (reference sequence). V lost 0 bases to trimming and J lost 7 bases; unmatched junction nucleotides: 9. There are 17 residues in the CDR3. Profiled with immunoSEQ multiplex PCR; TCRdb holds only in-frame clones, not every one. This sample has approximately 9,300 clones, with roughly 72% found just once. The sequence came from a human patient who received a liver transplant. Some T cells may be provided by the graft donor. The specimen was CD8+ T cells from blood, collected at the approximately 15-month timepoint. The rearrangement uses TRBV5-4 and TRBJ2-1; the match to TRBD2 covers 11 bases. CDR3 residues: CASSLGWGTSGTNEQFF. CDR3 DNA sequence: TGTGCCAGCAGCTTGGGGTGGGGGACTAGCGGTACGAATGAGCAGTTCTTC. Full variable domain (rest looked up from reference TRBV5-4 and TRBJ2-1): ETGVTQSPTHLIKTRGQQVTLRCSSQSGHNTVSWYQQALGQGPQFIFQYYREEENGRGNFPPRFSGLQFPNYSSELNVNALELDDSALYLCASSLGWGTSGTNEQFFGPGTRLTVL.